The 4 T cell receptor beta chains reported below all come from one sample, sequenced in a study of T cell responses to AZD1222 COVID-19 vaccine. Generated by immunoSEQ multiplex PCR, the TCRdb table keeps only in-frame clones and is missing some. The repertoire holds approximately 150,000 clones, with around 90% as singletons. Source: peripheral blood, taken 28 days after the second AZD1222 dose. Receptors were obtained from an adult who received the AZD1222 COVID-19 vaccine.

This clone came up once. The rearrangement links TRBV4-3 to TRBJ1-4; D is uncertain. Germline assignment: CDR1 LGHNA and CDR2 YSLEER. Trimming pared 0 bases from V and 3 bases from J, leaving 11 bases between. The CDR3 loop spans 16 amino acids. The CDR3 bases are TGCGCCAGCAGCCAAGAGCCGACGACCCCTAATGAAAAACTGTTTTTT. It codes for CASSQEPTTPNEKLFF.

As to this clone: The conserved phenylalanine or tryptophan is not found at the CDR3 terminus, so this likely reflects a read error. Because the CDR3's place on the DNA is in doubt, the DNA is left out and the CDR3 is given as listed by TCRdb. The chain links TRBV3-1 (or the pseudogene TRBV3-2) to TRBJ1-2; TRBD1 is the table's D call, not checked against the DNA. Counting both end residues, the CDR3 totals 13 amino acids. Germline CDR1 reads LGHDT; CDR2 reads YNNKEL (reference sequence). CDR3: CASSQPGTDLHTV.

The chain carries TRBV5-1 and TRBJ2-7, with D possibly being TRBD1 (6 bases). Germline assignment: CDR1 SGHRS and CDR2 YFSETQ. Trimming took off 3 bases at V and 1 base at J, with 17 bases between the two ends. The CDR3 is 16 amino acids. The CDR3 sequence: CASSSITGLGSYEQYF. The CDR3 DNA is TGCGCCAGCAGCTCAATTACAGGGCTTGGGTCCTACGAGCAGTACTTC.

The rearrangement uses TRBV2 and TRBJ2-7; D is undetermined. V gave up 2 bases and J gave up 9 bases, with 20 bases separating them. The CDR3 is 15 amino acids. Germline CDR1 is SNHLY and CDR2 is FYNNEI. CDR3 amino acids: CASSETRTPVDGQYF. Here the CDR3 DNA reads TGTGCCAGCAGTGAAACCCGGACCCCAGTTGACGGGCAGTACTTC.